This TCR beta chain stems from a study of T cells after yellow fever vaccination. Across the study: Preparation used SMART-Seq v4 Ultra Low Input for the low-cell-number fractions. Study conclusions and caveats: FACS-sorted repertoires could contain abundant clonotypes contaminating from the bulk population. Reappearance after the booster was observed for most primary-vaccination clones (more than 95% CD4, over 70% CD8). A minor fraction of clonotypes spanned both CD4 and CD8 compartments.

The CDR3 has 15 amino acids. Germline CDR1 SNHLY, CDR2 FYNNEI. Trimming took 6 bases from V and 2 from J, leaving 14 bases between them. TCRdb re-analysed the 5' RACE reads in MiXCR, keeping a single row per CDR3 protein. Among more than 300,000 distinct CDR3 sequences listed, around 7% were seen once. To note about this clonotype: What it binds is not known.

Here the sequenced sample was PBMCs, taken roughly 47 days after the first yellow fever vaccination. The chain recombines TRBV2 with TRBJ1-5; D remains ambiguous. The sequence came from a man aged 18 to 30 who received the YFV17D yellow fever vaccine. The CDR3, as DNA: TGTGCCAGCAGGGCGCCTGGGGTAGGCAATCAGCCCCAGCATTTT. It translates to CASRAPGVGNQPQHF.